This TCR beta chain was observed in a study of technical replicates of blood from a few donors. Some clones are missing from TCRdb's copy, which holds only in-frame ones; the method was immunoSEQ multiplex PCR. The sample lists some 80,000 clones; around 94% were seen once. The CDR3 runs 18 residues. Trimming pared 3 bases from V and 0 bases from J, leaving 18 bases between. Looked up from germline, CDR1 is SEHNR and CDR2 is FQNEAQ (reference sequence). The chain uses TRBV7-9 and TRBJ1-5; a possible D gene is TRBD1 (6 bases). Sequencing used T cells isolated from PBMCs. The source is a human donor in good health. The DNA of the CDR3 is TGTGCCAGCAGCTTTAGCCCGGGGACAAGGGCTAGCAATCAGCCCCAGCATTTT. Protein sequence: CASSFSPGTRASNQPQHF.